This TCR beta chain is drawn from a study of CD8 T cells in Susac syndrome. The CDR3 is 15 amino acids. Germline-derived CDR1 and CDR2 are LNHDA and SQIVND (reference sequence). Trimming removed 1 base at V and 5 bases at J, with 14 bases between. The authors reverse transcribed roughly 0.5 to 1 ug RNA with random hexamers. A single record per CDR3 protein comes from TCRdb applying MiXCR to the immunoSEQ multiplex PCR reads. The sample has roughly 250,000 distinct CDR3 sequences, about 95% seen once. This clonotype appeared once. This TCR came from a human donor with Susac syndrome. V gene TRBV19 combines with J gene TRBJ2-5; D may be TRBD1 (6 bases). Sequenced: CD4+ T cells from PBMCs. CDR3 region: CASSIAGDTSETQYF. CDR3 in DNA: TGTGCCAGTAGTATAGCCGGGGACACTTCTGAGACCCAGTACTTC. The full variable domain, completed using reference TRBV19 and TRBJ2-5, is DGGITQSPKYLFRKEGQNVTLSCEQNLNHDAMYWYRQDPGQGLRLIYYSQIVNDFQKGDIAEGYSVSREKKESFPLTVTSAQKNPTAFYLCASSIAGDTSETQYFGPGTRLLVL.